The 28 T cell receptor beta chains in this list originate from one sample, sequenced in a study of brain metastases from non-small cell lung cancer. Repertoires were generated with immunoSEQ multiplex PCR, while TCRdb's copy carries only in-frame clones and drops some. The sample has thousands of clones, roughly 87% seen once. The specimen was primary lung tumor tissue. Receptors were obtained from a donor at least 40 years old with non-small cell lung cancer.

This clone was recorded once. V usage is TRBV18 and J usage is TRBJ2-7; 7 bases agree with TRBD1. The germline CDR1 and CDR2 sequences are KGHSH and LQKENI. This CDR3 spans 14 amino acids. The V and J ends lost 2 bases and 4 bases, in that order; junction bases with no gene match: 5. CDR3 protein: CASSPIEGAYEQYF. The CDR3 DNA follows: TGTGCCAGCTCACCAATTGAGGGGGCGTACGAGCAGTACTTC. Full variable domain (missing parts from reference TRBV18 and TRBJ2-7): NAGVMQNPRHLVRRRGQEARLRCSPMKGHSHVYWYRQLPEEGLKFMVYLQKENIIDESGMPKERFSAEFPKEGPSILRIQQVVRGDSAAYFCASSPIEGAYEQYFGPGTRLTVT.

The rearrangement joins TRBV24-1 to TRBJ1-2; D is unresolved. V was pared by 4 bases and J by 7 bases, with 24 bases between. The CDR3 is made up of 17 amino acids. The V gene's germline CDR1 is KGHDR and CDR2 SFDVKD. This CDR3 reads CATSDPLGEASQGGYTF. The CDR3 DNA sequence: TGTGCCACCAGTGACCCGCTTGGGGAGGCAAGCCAAGGTGGCTACACCTTC.

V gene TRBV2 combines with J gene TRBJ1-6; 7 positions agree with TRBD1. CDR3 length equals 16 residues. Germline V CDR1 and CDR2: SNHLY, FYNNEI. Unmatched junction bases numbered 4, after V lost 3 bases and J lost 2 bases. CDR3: CASSERRGTYNSPLHF. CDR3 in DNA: TGTGCCAGCAGTGAGCGCAGGGGGACCTATAATTCACCCCTCCACTTT.

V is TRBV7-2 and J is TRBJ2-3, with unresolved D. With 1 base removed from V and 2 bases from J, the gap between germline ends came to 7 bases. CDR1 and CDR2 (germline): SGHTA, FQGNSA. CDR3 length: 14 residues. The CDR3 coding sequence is TGTGCCAGCAGCTTAGTGGTCGCCACAGATACGCAGTATTTT. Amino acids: CASSLVVATDTQYF.

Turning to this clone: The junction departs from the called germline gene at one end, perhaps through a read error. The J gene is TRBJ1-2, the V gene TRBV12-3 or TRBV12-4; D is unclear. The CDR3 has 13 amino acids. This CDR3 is CASSSSGVYGYTF. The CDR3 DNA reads TGTGCCAGCAGTTCCTCCGGGGTCTATGGCTACACTTTC.

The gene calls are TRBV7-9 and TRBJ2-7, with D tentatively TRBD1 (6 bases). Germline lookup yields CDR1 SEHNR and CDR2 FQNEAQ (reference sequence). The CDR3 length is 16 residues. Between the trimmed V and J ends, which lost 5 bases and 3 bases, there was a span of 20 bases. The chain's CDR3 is CASSPRTAARLYEQYF. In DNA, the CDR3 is TGTGCCAGCAGCCCAAGGACAGCCGCCCGCCTCTACGAGCAGTACTTC.

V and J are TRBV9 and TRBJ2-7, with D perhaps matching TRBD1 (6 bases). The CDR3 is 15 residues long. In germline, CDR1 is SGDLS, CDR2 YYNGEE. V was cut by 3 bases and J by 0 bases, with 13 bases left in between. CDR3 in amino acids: CASSGNRDSSYEQYF. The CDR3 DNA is TGTGCCAGCAGCGGTAACAGGGATAGCTCCTACGAGCAGTACTTC.

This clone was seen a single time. This CDR3 is CASSAGGGYEQYF. The CDR3 DNA is TGTGCCAGCAGTGCGGGGGGAGGGTACGAGCAGTACTTC. The rearrangement links TRBV28 to TRBJ2-7, with TRBD2 matching 8 bases. From germline, CDR1 is MDHEN and CDR2 SYDVKM. The CDR3 extends over 13 amino acids. With V trimmed by 5 bases and J by 4 bases, 4 bases remained unmatched.

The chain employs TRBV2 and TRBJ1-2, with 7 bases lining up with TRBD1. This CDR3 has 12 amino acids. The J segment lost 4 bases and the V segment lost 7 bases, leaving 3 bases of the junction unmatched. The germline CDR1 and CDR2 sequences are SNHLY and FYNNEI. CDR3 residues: CASNPGGYGYTF. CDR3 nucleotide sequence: TGTGCCAGCAATCCAGGGGGCTATGGCTACACCTTC.

The CDR3 region is CASSSRVGLRDRTYEQYF. The CDR3 nucleotides read TGTGCCAGCAGCTCTCGTGTCGGCTTGCGGGACAGGACCTACGAGCAGTACTTC. V gene TRBV7-2 combines with J gene TRBJ2-7; 8 bases are shared with TRBD1. The CDR3 runs 18 residues. V shed 4 bases, J shed 2 bases, and the junction held 16 bases outside the gene matches. In germline, CDR1 is SGHTA, CDR2 FQGNSA.

CDR3 coding DNA: TGTGCCAGCAGCTTAGCGGGGTCTCAATTTTACCAAGAGACCCAGTACTTC. This gives the protein CASSLAGSQFYQETQYF. The chain links TRBV7-9 to TRBJ2-5; unclear D gene. The CDR3 length is 17 residues. Deletions cut 0 bases from V and 0 bases from J, with 14 bases between. CDR1 is SEHNR and CDR2 is FQNEAQ in the germline V gene (reference sequence).

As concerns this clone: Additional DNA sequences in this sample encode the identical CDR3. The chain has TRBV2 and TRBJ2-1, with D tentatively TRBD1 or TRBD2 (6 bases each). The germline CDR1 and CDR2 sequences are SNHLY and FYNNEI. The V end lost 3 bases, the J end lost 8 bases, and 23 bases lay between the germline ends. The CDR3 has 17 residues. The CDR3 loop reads CASSERGIRGREDEQFF. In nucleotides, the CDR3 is TGTGCCAGCAGTGAGAGGGGGATACGGGGGCGGGAAGATGAGCAGTTCTTC.

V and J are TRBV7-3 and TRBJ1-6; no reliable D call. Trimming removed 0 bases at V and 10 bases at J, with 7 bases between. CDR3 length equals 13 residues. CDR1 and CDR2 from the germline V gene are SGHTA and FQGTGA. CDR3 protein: CASSLTEYSPLHF. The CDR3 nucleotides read TGTGCCAGCAGCTTAACAGAGTACTCACCCCTCCACTTT.

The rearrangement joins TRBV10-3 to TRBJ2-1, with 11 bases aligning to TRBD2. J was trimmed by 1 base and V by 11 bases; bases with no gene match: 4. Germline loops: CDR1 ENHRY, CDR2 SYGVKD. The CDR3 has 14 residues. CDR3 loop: CASTSGVSYNEQFF. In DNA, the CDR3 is TGTGCCTCGACTAGCGGGGTGTCCTACAATGAGCAGTTCTTC.

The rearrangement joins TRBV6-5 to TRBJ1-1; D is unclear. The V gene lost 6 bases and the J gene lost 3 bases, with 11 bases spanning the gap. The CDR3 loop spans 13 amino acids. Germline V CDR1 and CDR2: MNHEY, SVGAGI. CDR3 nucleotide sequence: TGTGCCAGCAGGGGCCGGCTGGACACTGAAGCTTTCTTT. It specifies CASRGRLDTEAFF.

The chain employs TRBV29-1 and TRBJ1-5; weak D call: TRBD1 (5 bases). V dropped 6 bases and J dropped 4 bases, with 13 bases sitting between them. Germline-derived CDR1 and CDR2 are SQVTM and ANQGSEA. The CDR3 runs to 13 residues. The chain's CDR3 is CSVTEGRNQPQHF. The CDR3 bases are TGCAGCGTCACCGAGGGGAGGAATCAGCCCCAGCATTTT.

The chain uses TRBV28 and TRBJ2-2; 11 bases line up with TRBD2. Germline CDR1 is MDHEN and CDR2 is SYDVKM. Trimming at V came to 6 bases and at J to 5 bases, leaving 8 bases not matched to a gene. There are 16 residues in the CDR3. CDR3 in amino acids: CASRTLSSGGTGELFF. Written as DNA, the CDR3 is TGTGCCAGCAGAACTCTATCTAGCGGGGGGACCGGGGAGCTGTTTTTT.

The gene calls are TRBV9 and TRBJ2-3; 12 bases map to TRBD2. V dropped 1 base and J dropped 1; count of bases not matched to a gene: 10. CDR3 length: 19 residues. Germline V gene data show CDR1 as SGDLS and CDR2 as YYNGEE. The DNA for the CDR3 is TGTGCCAGCAGCGTAACGGGACTAGCGGGCGACTATCGCACAGATACGCAGTATTTT. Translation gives CASSVTGLAGDYRTDTQYF.

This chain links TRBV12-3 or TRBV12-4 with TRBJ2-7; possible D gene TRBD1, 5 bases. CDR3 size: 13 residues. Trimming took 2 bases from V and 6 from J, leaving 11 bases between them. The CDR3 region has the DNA TGTGCCAGCAGTTTACAGGGAATGAGCGAGCAGTACTTC. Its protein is CASSLQGMSEQYF.

DNA for the CDR3: TGTGCCAGCAGTGAGGTAGCCGCCGGCCAAGAGACCCAGTACTTC. Translation gives CASSEVAAGQETQYF. The chain uses TRBV6-1 and TRBJ2-5; no reliable D call. Trimming cost V 3 bases and J 1 base, with 12 bases left between them. The germline gives CDR1 MNHNS, CDR2 SASEGT. CDR3 length: 15 amino acids.

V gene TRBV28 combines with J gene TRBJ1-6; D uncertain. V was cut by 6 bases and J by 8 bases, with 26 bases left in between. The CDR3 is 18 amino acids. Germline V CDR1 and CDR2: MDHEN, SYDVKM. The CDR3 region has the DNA TGTGCCAGCAGGACCTCGGGTGCTAAAATCAATTTCTATTCACCCCTCCACTTT. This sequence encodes CASRTSGAKINFYSPLHF.

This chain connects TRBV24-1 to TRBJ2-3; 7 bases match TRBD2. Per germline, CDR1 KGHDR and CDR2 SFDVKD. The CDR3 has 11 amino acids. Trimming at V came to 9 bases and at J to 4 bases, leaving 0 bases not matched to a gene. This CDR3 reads CATRGADTQYF. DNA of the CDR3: TGTGCCACCCGGGGGGCAGATACGCAGTATTTT.

CDR3 in DNA: TGTGCCAGCAGTAAGGGGACAGGTAGCAATCAGCCCCAGCATTTT. Translated: CASSKGTGSNQPQHF. The gene calls are TRBV6-5 and TRBJ1-5; 8 bases agree with TRBD1. J was trimmed by 0 bases and V by 5 bases; bases with no gene match: 3. CDR3 length: 15 residues. Germline loops: CDR1 MNHEY, CDR2 SVGAGI.

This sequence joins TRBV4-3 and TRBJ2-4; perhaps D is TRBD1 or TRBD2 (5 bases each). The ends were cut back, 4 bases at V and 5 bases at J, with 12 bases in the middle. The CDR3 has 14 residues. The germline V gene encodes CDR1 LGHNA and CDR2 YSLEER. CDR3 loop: CASSPDRDQNIQYF. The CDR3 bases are TGCGCCAGCAGCCCCGACCGGGACCAAAACATTCAGTACTTC.

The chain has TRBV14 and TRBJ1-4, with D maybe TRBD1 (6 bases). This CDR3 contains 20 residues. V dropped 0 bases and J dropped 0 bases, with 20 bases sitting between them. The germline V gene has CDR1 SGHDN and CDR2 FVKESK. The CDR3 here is CASSQDPPGVLPATNEKLFF. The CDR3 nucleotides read TGTGCCAGCAGCCAAGATCCCCCAGGGGTACTCCCTGCAACTAATGAAAAACTGTTTTTT.

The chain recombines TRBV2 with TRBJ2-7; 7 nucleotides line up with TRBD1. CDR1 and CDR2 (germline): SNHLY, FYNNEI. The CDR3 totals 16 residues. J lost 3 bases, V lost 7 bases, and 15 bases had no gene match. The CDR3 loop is CASNIWRTGDLYEQYF. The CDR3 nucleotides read TGTGCCAGCAATATTTGGAGGACAGGAGACCTCTACGAGCAGTACTTC.

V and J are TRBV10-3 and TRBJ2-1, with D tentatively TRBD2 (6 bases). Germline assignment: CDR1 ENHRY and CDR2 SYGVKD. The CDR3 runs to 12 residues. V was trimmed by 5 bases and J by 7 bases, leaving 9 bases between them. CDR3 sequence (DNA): TGTGCCATCAGTTCTGGGGGGAATGAGCAGTTCTTC. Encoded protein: CAISSGGNEQFF.

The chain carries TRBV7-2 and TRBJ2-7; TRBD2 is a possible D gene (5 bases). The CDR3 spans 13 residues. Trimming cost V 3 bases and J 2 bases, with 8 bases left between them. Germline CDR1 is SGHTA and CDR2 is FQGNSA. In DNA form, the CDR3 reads TGTGCCAGCAGCTTTACTAGGGCCTACGAGCAGTACTTC. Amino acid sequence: CASSFTRAYEQYF.